This T cell receptor beta chain appears in the sequencing data of a study of control samples from healthy donors and cancer patients. This CDR3 is 16 amino acids long. The germline V gene encodes CDR1 ENHRY and CDR2 SYGVKD. J was trimmed by 7 bases and V by 4 bases; bases with no gene match: 6. Produced via immunoSEQ multiplex PCR; TCRdb's table is partial and in-frame only. The sample has over 60,000 clones, roughly 90% seen once. The sample taken for sequencing was PBMCs. The clonotype originates from a woman aged 55 to 70 with head and neck cancer. V usage is TRBV10-3 and J usage is TRBJ2-2; TRBD2 matches at 13 bases. The chain's CDR3 is CAISVGTSGIDGELFF. The CDR3 DNA reads as TGTGCCATCAGTGTAGGGACTAGCGGGATTGACGGGGAGCTGTTTTTT.